A selection of T cell receptor beta chains follows, all from one sample in a study of blood T cells in healthy people across ages. TCRdb called the 5' RACE reads again in MiXCR, with one record for every CDR3 protein. The profile shows 1.5 million or so distinct CDR3 sequences, approximately 43% of them singletons. The sample taken for sequencing was blood. The receptors shown here come from a woman aged 18-29 years in good health. The CDR3 runs from the conserved cysteine through the conserved F or W. D genes are given only for firm matches. A clone size is listed for some rows: how often the clone was seen (once, few, many), or a class if it is expanded.

TRBJ2-7,.,TRBD2,TRBV4-2,TGTGCCAGCAGCCAAGTGGGGACTAGGCTCTACGAGCAGTACTTC,CASSQVGTRLYEQYF
TRBJ1-1,few,TRBD1,TRBV7-9,TGTGCCAGCAGCGTCGGACAGGGGCGCGCTGAAGCTTTCTTT,CASSVGQGRAEAFF
TRBJ2-7,.,.,TRBV6-2/TRBV6-3,TGTGCCAGCAACCTCTACGCCGGGCAGTACTACAATGAGCAGTACTTC,CASNLYAGQYYNEQYF
TRBJ1-5,few,TRBD1,TRBV4-2,TGTGCCAGTGGACAGGGGGACAATCAGCCCCAGCATTTT,CASGQGDNQPQHF
TRBJ1-2,.,.,TRBV21-1,TGTGCCAGCAGCAAACACAGGGTTTACCCCTATGGCTACACCTTC,CASSKHRVYPYGYTF
TRBJ1-2,.,.,TRBV27,TGTGCCAGCAGGGACCGGAACAGAAACTATGGCTACACCTTC,CASRDRNRNYGYTF
TRBJ2-1,.,.,TRBV19,TGTGCCAGTACTGACGGACCCAGGAATGAGCAGTTCTTC,CASTDGPRNEQFF
TRBJ2-7,.,TRBD2,TRBV7-8,TGTGCCAGCAGTAGTCTAGCGGGAGTCCCCAATGAGCAGTACTTC,CASSSLAGVPNEQYF
TRBJ1-5,.,.,TRBV29-1,TGCAGCGTTGAAGATCAAGGGGCCGACAATCAGCCCCAGCATTTT,CSVEDQGADNQPQHF
TRBJ2-1,.,.,TRBV12-3/TRBV12-4,TGTGCCAGCAGTTTAGCACTTTGGGGGAAGCAGTTCTTC,CASSLALWGKQFF
TRBJ2-1,.,.,TRBV29-1,TGCAGCGTCCGTCGAGGGAGTGGGGATGAGCAGTTCTTC,CSVRRGSGDEQFF
TRBJ2-1,few,TRBD2,TRBV9,TGTGCCAGCAGCCCAGATAGCGGGAGCGCCTACAATGAGCAGTTCTTC,CASSPDSGSAYNEQFF
TRBJ1-1,few,TRBD1,TRBV28,TGTGCCAGCAATAAACTGGACAGGGTGAACACTGAAGCTTTCTTT,CASNKLDRVNTEAFF
TRBJ2-1,.,TRBD1,TRBV2,TGTGCCAGCAGGCCGGACAGGGCGCGGCAGTTCTTC,CASRPDRARQFF
TRBJ2-1,few,.,TRBV20-1,TGCAGTGCTTCCCAGTTGGGGGGAGGCGGTGAGCAGTTCTTC,CSASQLGGGGEQFF
TRBJ2-7,few,.,TRBV7-2,TGTGCCAGCAGCCCCCCGGGGGCCCTTGGGAGGCAGTACTTC,CASSPPGALGRQYF
TRBJ2-1,.,.,TRBV19,TGTGCCAGTAGTTGGGCAGGGAGCTCCTACAATGAGCAGTTCTTC,CASSWAGSSYNEQFF
TRBJ1-2,.,.,TRBV29-1,TGCAGCGTTGACGATTTTGGGACGGGAGCTAACTATGGCTACACCTTC,CSVDDFGTGANYGYTF
TRBJ2-4,.,.,TRBV2,TGTGCCAGCGATTTTCTAGCCAAAAACATTCAGTACTTC,CASDFLAKNIQYF
TRBJ2-1,.,.,TRBV25-1,TGTGCCAGCAGTGAATACTTATCCCACAATGAGCAGTTCTTC,CASSEYLSHNEQFF
TRBJ2-3,many,.,TRBV6-6,TGTGCCAGCAGGCGTGCGGATACGCAGTATTTT,CASRRADTQYF
TRBJ2-7,many,.,TRBV4-2,TGTGCCAGCAGCAAGACAAGGAGCTCCTACGAGCAGTACTTC,CASSKTRSSYEQYF
TRBJ1-2,.,TRBD1,TRBV4-3,TGCGCCAGCAGCCAAGAAGGGGGTCGAGACAGGGGTGGTTATGGCTACACCTTC,CASSQEGGRDRGGYGYTF
TRBJ2-1,few,.,TRBV27,TGTGCCAGCAGGAGCGGGCTTAGCTCCTACAATGAGCAGTTCTTC,CASRSGLSSYNEQFF
TRBJ2-1,.,TRBD2,TRBV4-3,TGCGCCAGCAGCCAAGACTGGACTAGCGGTTCAGATGAGCAGTTCTTC,CASSQDWTSGSDEQFF
TRBJ2-1,.,.,TRBV7-2,TGTGCCAGCAGCCGCGAGGGTCGCAATGAGCAGTTCTTC,CASSREGRNEQFF
TRBJ2-2,.,TRBD2,TRBV15,TGTGCCACCGGCACGGGACTAGTCGACACCGGGGAGCTGTTTTTT,CATGTGLVDTGELFF
TRBJ2-7,.,.,TRBV11-3,TGTGCCAGCAGCAAATGGGGCGCAGGGATGTCCTACGAGCAGTACTTC,CASSKWGAGMSYEQYF
TRBJ2-1,.,TRBD2,TRBV15,TGTGCCACCAGCAGAGACGTACCCGGGGGGTCCTCCCACAATGAGCAGTTCTTC,CATSRDVPGGSSHNEQFF
TRBJ2-7,few,.,TRBV7-8,TGTGCCAGCAGCTTATGGTCGAGACGGGGCTCCTACGAGCAGTACTTC,CASSLWSRRGSYEQYF
TRBJ1-6,.,TRBD1,TRBV7-2,TGTGCCAGCAGTTCGCACAGGGGAATGGCCCTCCACTTT,CASSSHRGMALHF
TRBJ2-7,.,.,TRBV4-1,TGCGCCAGCAGCCAAGATCGGGGGGACAGAACTCGCTACGAGCAGTACTTC,CASSQDRGDRTRYEQYF
TRBJ1-2,.,.,TRBV5-1,TGCGCCAGCAGCTTGCGCCAGCGCAGCTATGGCTACACCTTC,CASSLRQRSYGYTF
TRBJ1-1,.,TRBD1,TRBV18,TGTGCCAGCTCACCAGACAGGGCCTGGGGCACTGAAGCTTTCTTT,CASSPDRAWGTEAFF
TRBJ1-2,.,TRBD1,TRBV7-6,TGTGCCAGCAGGCGTCTAGGGGGCCATGGCTACACCTTC,CASRRLGGHGYTF
TRBJ1-3,once,.,TRBV7-2,TGTGCCAGCAGCTTACCAGGGCCTGGAAACACCATATATTTT,CASSLPGPGNTIYF
TRBJ2-7,once,TRBD2,TRBV12-3/TRBV12-4,TGTGCCAGCAGCTATATAGCGGGAGGGGTCGACGAGCAGTACTTC,CASSYIAGGVDEQYF